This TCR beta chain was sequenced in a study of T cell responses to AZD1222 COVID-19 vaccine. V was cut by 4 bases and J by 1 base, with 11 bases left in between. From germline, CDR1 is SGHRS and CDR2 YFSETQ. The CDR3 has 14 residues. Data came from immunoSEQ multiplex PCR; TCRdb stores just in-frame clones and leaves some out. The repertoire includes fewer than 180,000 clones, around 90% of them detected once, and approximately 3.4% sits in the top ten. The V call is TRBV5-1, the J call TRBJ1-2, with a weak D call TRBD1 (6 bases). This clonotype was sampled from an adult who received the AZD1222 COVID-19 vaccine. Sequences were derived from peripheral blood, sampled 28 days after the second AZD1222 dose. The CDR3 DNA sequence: TGCGCCAGCAGCCCGCAGGGGATTAACTATGGCTACACCTTC. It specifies CASSPQGINYGYTF.